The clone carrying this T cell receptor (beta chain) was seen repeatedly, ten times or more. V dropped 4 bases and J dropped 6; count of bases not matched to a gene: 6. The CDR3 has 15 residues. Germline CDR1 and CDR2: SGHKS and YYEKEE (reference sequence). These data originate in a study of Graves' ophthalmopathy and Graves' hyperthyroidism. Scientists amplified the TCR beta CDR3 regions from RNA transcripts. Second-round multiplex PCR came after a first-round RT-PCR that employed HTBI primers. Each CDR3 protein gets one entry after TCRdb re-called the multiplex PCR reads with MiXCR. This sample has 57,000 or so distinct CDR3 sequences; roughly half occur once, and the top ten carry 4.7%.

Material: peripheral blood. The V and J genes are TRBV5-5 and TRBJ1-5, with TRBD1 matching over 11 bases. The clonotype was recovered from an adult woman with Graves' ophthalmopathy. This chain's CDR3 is CASSNGGTGGQPQHF. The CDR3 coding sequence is TGTGCCAGCAGCAACGGGGGGACAGGGGGTCAGCCCCAGCATTTT.